The clone carrying this T cell receptor beta chain was counted between two and nine times. The data originate from a study of blood T cell repertoires in COVID-19. Study at large: Samples taken during acute and convalescent COVID-19 were collected in the United States, Italy and Spain. T cells, B-cell-depleted T cells, or PBMCs provided the cDNA or gDNA that served as material.

Germline CDR1 reads MNHNY; CDR2 reads SVGAGI (reference sequence). The CDR3 is 15 residues long. The V segment lost 4 bases and the J segment 7 bases; nucleotides outside the gene matches: 5. Per the original data handling: Nucleated cell counts were estimated from reference gene primer amplification. Measured with immunoSEQ multiplex PCR; TCRdb has only the in-frame clones, and not every one. For V, J and clone size, that table is used; D and trimming come from the DNA. The data hold around 220,000 clones, with less than 85% observed a single time. The sequenced sample was peripheral blood. The source is an elderly woman with active or convalescent COVID-19. The chain recombines TRBV6-6 with TRBJ1-6; TRBD1 aligns across 9 bases. CDR3 DNA sequence: TGTGCCAGCAGTTCCTACAGGGGGCAAAATTCACCCCTCCACTTT. Amino acids: CASSSYRGQNSPLHF.